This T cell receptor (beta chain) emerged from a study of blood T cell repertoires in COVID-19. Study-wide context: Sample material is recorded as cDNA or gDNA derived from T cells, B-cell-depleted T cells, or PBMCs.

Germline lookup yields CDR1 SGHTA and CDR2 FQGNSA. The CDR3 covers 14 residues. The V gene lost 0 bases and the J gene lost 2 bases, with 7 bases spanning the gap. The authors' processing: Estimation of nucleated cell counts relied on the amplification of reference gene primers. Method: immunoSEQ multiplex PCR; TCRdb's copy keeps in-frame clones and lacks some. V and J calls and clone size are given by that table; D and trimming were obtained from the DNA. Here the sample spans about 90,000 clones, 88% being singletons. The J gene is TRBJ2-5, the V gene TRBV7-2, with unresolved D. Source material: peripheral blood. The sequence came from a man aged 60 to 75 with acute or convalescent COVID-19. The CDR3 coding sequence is TGTGCCAGCAGCTTAGCCCCCGTGCAAGAGACCCAGTACTTC. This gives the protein CASSLAPVQETQYF.